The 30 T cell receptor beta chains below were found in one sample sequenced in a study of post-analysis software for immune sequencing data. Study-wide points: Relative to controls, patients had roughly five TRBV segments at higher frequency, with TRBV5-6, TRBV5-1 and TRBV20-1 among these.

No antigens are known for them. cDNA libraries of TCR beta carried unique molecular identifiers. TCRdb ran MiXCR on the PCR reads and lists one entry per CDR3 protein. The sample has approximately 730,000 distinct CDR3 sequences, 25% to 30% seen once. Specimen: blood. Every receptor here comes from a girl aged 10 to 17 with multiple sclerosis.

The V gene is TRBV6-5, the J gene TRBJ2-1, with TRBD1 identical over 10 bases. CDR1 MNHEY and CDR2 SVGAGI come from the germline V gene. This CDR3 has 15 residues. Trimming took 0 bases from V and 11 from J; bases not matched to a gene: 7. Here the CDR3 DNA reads TGTGCCAGCAGTTACTCCGGGACAGGGGCAGGTAAGCAGTTCTTC. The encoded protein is CASSYSGTGAGKQFF.

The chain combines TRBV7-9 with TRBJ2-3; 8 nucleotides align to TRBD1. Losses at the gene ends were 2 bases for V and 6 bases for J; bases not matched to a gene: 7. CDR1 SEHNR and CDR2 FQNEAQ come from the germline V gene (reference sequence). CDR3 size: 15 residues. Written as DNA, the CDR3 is TGTGCCAGCAGCTTACCGACGGACAGGGCGGATACGCAGTATTTT. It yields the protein CASSLPTDRADTQYF. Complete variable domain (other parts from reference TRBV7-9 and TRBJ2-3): DTGVSQNPRHKITKRGQNVTFRCDPISEHNRLYWYRQTLGQGPEFLTYFQNEAQLEKSRLLSDRFSAERPKGSFSTLEIQRTEQGDSAMYLCASSLPTDRADTQYFGPGTRLTVL.

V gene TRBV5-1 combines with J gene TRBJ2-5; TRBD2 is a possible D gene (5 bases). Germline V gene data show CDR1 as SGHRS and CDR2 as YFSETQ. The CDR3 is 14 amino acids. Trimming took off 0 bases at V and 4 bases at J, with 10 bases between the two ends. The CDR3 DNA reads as TGCGCCAGCAGCTTGGTCGGGAACGGAGAGACCCAGTACTTC. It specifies CASSLVGNGETQYF.

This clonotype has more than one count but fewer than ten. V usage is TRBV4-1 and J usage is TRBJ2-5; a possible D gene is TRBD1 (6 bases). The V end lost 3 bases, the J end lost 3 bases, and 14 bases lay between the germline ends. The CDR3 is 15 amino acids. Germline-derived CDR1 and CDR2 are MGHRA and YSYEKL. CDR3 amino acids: CASSHGLGAKETQYF. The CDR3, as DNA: TGCGCCAGCAGCCATGGACTGGGGGCAAAAGAGACCCAGTACTTC.

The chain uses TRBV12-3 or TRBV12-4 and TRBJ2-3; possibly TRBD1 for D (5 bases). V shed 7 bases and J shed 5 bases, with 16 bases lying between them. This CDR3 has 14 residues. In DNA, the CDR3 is TGTGCCAGCAACGTAGGGGCCAGAGGAGATACGCAGTATTTT. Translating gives CASNVGARGDTQYF.

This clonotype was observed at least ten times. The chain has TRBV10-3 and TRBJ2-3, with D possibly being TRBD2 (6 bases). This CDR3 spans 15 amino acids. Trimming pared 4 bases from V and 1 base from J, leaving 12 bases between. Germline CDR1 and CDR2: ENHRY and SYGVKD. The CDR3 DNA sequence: TGTGCCATCAGTGTGGGGGTAGCGGGCACAGATACGCAGTATTTT. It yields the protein CAISVGVAGTDTQYF.

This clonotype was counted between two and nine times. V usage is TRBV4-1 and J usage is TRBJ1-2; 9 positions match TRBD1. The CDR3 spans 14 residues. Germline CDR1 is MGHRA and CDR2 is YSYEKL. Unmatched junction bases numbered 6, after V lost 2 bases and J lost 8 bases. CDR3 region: CASSQPGTGWGYTF. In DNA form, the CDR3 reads TGCGCCAGCAGCCAACCGGGGACAGGGTGGGGCTACACCTTC.

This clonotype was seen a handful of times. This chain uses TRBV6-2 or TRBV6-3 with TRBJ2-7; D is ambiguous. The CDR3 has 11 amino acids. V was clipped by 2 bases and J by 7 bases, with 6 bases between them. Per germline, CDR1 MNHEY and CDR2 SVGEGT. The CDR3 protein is CASSYPEEQYF. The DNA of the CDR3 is TGTGCCAGCAGTTACCCGGAAGAGCAGTACTTC.

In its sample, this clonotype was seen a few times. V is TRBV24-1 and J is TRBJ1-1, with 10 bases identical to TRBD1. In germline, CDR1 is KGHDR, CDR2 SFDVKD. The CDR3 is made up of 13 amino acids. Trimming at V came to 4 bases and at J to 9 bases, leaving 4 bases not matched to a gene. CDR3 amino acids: CATSEQGQGKAFF. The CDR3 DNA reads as TGTGCCACCAGTGAGCAGGGACAGGGGAAAGCTTTCTTT.

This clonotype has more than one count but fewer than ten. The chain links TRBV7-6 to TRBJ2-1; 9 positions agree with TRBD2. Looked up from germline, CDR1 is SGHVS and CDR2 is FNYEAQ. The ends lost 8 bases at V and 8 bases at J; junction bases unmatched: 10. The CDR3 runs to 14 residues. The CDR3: CASAPGVAGDEQFF. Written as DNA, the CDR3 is TGTGCCAGCGCCCCGGGGGTAGCGGGAGATGAGCAGTTCTTC.

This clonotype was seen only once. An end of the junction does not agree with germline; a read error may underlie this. The DNA of the CDR3 is TGTGCCTGCAGCTTGGCCGGGACAGGGGGCTACGAGCAGTACTTC. Residues: CACSLAGTGGYEQYF. This sequence joins TRBV5-5 and TRBJ2-5; 11 nucleotides agree with TRBD1. The end of the DNA aligns better with TRBJ2-7, so the J call may be wrong. CDR1 is SGHKS, CDR2 YYEKEE, per germline (reference sequence). CDR3 length: 15 residues.

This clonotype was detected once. CDR3 region: CASSLISADYNEQFF. The CDR3 DNA reads as TGTGCCAGCAGTTTAATCTCCGCGGACTACAATGAGCAGTTCTTC. This sequence joins TRBV12-3 or TRBV12-4 and TRBJ2-1; D is unresolved. There are 15 residues in the CDR3. Trimming took 2 bases from V and 3 from J, leaving 11 bases between them.

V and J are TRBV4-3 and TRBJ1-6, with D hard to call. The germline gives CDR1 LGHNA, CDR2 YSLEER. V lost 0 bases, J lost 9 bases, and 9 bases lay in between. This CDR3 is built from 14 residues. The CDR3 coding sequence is TGCGCCAGCAGCCAAGAGGAGGACGGTTCACCCCTCCACTTT. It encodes CASSQEEDGSPLHF.

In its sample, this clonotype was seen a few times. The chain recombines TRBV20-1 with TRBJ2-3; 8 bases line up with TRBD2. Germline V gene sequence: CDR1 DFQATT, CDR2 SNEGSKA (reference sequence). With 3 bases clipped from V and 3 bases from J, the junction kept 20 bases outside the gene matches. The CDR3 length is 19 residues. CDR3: CSARRIRGRTSIATDTQYF. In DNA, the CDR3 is TGCAGTGCTAGGAGAATACGGGGACGGACTAGCATTGCAACAGATACGCAGTATTTT.

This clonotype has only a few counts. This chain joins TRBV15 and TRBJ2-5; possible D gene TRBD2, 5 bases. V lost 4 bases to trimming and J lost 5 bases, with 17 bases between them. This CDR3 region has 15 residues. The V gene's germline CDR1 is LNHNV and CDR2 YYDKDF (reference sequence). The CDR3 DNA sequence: TGTGCCACCAGCACCGGGCAACCGAGGGAGGAGACCCAGTACTTC. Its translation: CATSTGQPREETQYF.

Here the CDR3 reads CSVETHRTGTRPYEQYF. The CDR3 DNA reads TGCAGCGTTGAAACCCACCGGACAGGGACTAGACCCTACGAGCAGTACTTC. The chain is built from TRBV29-1 and TRBJ2-7; D may match TRBD1 or TRBD2 (8 bases each). CDR1 SQVTM and CDR2 ANQGSEA come from the germline V gene. The length of the CDR3 is 17 residues. Trimming shortened V by 2 bases and J by 2 bases, and 22 bases separated the two germline ends.

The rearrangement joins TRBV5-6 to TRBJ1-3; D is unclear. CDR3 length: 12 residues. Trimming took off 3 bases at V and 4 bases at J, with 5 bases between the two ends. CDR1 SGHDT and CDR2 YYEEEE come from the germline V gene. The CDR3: CASSSAGNTIYF. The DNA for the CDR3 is TGTGCCAGCAGCTCGGCGGGAAACACCATATATTTT.

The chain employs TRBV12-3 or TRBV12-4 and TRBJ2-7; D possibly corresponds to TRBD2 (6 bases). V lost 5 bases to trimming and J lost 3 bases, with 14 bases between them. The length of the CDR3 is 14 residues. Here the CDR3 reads CASSPAGGNYEQYF. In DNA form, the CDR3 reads TGTGCCAGCAGTCCCGCAGGCGGGAACTACGAGCAGTACTTC.

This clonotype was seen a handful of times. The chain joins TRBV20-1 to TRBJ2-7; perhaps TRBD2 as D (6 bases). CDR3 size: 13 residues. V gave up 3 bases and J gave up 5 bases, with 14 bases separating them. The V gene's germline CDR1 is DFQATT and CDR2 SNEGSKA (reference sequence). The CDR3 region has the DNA TGCAGTGCTAGTTTCGCTAGCGTGAACGAGCAGTACTTC. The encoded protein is CSASFASVNEQYF.

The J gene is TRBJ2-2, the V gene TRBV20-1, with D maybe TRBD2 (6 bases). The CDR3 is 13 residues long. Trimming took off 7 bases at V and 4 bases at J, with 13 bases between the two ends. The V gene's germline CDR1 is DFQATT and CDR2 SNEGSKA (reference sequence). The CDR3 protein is CSVTGVTTGELFF. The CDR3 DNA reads TGCAGTGTCACGGGGGTTACCACCGGGGAGCTGTTTTTT.

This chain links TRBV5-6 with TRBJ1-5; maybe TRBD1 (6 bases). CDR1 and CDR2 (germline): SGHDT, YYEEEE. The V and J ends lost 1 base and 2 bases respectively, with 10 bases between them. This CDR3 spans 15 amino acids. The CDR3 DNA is TGTGCCAGCAGCTTGACAGGGTTGGGCAATCAGCCCCAGCATTTT. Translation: CASSLTGLGNQPQHF.

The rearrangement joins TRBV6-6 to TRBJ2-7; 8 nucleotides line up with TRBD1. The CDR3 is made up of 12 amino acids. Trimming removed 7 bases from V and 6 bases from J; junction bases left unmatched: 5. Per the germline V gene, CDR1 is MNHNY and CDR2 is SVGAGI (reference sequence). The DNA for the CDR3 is TGTGCCAGCATCAGCAGGGGGCTCGAGCAGTACTTC. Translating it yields CASISRGLEQYF.

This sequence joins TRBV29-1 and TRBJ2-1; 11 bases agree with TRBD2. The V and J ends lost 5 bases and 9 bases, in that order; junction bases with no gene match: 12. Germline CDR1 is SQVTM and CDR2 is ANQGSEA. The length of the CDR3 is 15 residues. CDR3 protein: CSVWSGLAVFSEQFF. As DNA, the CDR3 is TGCAGCGTTTGGTCGGGACTAGCGGTATTCAGTGAGCAGTTCTTC.

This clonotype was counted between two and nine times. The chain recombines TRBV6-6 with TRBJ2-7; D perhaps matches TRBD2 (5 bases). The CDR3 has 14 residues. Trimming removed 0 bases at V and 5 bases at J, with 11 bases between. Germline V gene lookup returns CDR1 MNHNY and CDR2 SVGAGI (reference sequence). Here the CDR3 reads CASSYSIHGNEQYF. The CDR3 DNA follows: TGTGCCAGCAGTTACTCGATTCACGGGAACGAGCAGTACTTC.

CDR3 bases: TGTGCCACCAGTGAATACAACAGGGTTCCCTACACCTTC. As protein: CATSEYNRVPYTF. This chain uses TRBV24-1 with TRBJ1-2; D is possibly TRBD1 (6 bases). This CDR3 is built from 13 residues. The V gene lost 4 bases and the J gene lost 10 bases, with 15 bases spanning the gap. Germline V gene lookup returns CDR1 KGHDR and CDR2 SFDVKD.

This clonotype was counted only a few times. The CDR3 DNA follows: TGCAGTGCTAGAGACCGGACAGGGGTACAAAATCAGCCCCAGCATTTT. This translates into CSARDRTGVQNQPQHF. The chain employs TRBV20-1 and TRBJ1-5; 9 bases are a match to TRBD1. From germline, CDR1 is DFQATT and CDR2 SNEGSKA (reference sequence). The CDR3 is made up of 16 amino acids. Unmatched junction bases numbered 7, after V lost 0 bases and J lost 4 bases.

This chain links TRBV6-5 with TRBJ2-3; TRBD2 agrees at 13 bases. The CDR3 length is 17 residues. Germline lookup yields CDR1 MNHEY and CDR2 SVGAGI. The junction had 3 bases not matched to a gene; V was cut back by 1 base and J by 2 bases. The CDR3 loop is CASSYLGLAGYTDTQYF. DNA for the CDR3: TGTGCCAGCAGTTACTTGGGACTAGCGGGGTACACAGATACGCAGTATTTT.

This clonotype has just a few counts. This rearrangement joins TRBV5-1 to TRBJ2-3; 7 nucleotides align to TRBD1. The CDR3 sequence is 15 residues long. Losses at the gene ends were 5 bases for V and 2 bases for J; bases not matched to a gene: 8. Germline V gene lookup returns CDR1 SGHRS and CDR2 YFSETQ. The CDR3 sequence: CASRPYRGLTDTQYF. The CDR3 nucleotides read TGCGCCAGCAGACCCTACAGGGGCCTCACAGATACGCAGTATTTT.

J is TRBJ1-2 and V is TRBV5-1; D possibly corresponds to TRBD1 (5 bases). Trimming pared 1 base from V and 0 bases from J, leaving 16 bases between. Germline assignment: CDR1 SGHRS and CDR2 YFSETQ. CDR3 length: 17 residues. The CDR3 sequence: CASSLTFTGEANYGYTF. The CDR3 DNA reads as TGCGCCAGCAGCTTGACCTTTACAGGTGAAGCTAACTATGGCTACACCTTC.

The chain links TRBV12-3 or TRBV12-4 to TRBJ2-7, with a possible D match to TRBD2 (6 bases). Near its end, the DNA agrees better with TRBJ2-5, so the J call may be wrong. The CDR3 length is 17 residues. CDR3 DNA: TGTGCCAGCAGACAGACTCGCCTCCCGCGCGACGGGGGGACCCAGTACTTC. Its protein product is CASRQTRLPRDGGTQYF.